The clone carrying this TCR beta chain was detected a few times. The data derive from a study of T cells after yellow fever vaccination. TCRdb independently ran MiXCR on the 5' RACE reads; one entry per CDR3 protein. The sample yields approximately 610,000 distinct CDR3 sequences, roughly 17% seen once. The CDR3 runs 14 residues. CDR1 SGDLS and CDR2 YYNGEE come from the germline V gene. Trimming cost V 0 bases and J 6 bases, with 9 bases left between them. Source: PBMCs, taken 4 to 5 days after the first yellow fever vaccination. This receptor was taken from a man aged 18 to 35 who received the YFV17D yellow fever vaccine. The V and J genes are TRBV9 and TRBJ2-2; D gene unclear. CDR3 sequence: CASSVEGYPGELFF. CDR3 DNA sequence: TGTGCCAGCAGCGTAGAAGGGTACCCCGGGGAGCTGTTTTTT.